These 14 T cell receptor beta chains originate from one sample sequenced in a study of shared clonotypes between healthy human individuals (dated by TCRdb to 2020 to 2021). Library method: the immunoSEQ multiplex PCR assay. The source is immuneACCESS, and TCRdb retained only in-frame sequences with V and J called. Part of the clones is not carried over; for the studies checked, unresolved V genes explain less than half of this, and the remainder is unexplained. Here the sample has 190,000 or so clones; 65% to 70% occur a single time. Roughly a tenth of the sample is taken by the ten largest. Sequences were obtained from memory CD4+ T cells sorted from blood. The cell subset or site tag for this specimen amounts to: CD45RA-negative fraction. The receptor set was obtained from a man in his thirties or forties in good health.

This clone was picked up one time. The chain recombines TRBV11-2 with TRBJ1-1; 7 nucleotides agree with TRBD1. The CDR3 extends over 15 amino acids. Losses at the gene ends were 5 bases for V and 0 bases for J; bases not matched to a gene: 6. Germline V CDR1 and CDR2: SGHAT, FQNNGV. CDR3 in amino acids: CASSRGGSMNTEAFF. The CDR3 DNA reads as TGTGCCAGCAGCAGAGGGGGCAGCATGAACACTGAAGCTTTCTTT.

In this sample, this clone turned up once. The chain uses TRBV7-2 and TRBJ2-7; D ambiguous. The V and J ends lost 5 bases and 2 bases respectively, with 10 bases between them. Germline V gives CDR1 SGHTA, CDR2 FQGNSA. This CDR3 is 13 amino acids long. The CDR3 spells CASSGPLTYEQYF. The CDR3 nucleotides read TGTGCCAGCAGCGGGCCCCTAACCTACGAGCAGTACTTC.

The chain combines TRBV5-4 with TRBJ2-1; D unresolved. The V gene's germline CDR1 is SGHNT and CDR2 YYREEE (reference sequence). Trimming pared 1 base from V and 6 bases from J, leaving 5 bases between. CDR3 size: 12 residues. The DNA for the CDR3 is TGTGCCAGCAGCTTGCAAGGCAATGAGCAGTTCTTC. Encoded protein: CASSLQGNEQFF.

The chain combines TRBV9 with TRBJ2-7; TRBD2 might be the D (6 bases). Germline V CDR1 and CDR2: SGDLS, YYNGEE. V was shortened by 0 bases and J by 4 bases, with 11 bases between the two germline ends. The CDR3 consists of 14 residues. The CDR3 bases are TGTGCCAGCAGCGTAGAAATGAGCGGGTACGAGCAGTACTTC. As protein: CASSVEMSGYEQYF.

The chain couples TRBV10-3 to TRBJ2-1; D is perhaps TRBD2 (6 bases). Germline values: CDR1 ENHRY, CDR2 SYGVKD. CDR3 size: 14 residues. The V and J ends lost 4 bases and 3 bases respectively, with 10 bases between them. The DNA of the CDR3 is TGTGCCATCAGTGTAGAAGCGGGCTACAATGAGCAGTTCTTC. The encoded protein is CAISVEAGYNEQFF.

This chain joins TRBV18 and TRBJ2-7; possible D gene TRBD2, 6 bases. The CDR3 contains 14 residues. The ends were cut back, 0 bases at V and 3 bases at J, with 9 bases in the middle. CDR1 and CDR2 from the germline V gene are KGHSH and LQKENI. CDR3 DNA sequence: TGTGCCAGCTCACCACCGGTGGGACTCTACGAGCAGTACTTC. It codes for CASSPPVGLYEQYF.

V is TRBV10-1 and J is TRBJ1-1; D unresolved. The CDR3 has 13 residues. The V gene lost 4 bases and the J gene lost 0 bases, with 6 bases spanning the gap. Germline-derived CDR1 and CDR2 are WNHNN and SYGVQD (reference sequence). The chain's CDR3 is CASSVAMNTEAFF. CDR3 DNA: TGCGCCAGCAGTGTGGCGATGAACACTGAAGCTTTCTTT.

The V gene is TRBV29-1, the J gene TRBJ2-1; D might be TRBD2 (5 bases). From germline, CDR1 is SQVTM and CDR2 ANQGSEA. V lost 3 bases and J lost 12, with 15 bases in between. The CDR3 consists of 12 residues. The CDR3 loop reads CSVERRWSAQFF. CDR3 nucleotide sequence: TGCAGCGTTGAGAGGAGGTGGAGTGCGCAGTTCTTC.

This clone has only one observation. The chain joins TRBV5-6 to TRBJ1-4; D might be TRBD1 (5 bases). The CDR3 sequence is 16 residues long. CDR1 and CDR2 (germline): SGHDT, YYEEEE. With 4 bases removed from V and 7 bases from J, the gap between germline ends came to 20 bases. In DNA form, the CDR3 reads TGTGCCAGCAGCCCCCCGGGGCGGAGTAGGGCTGAAAAACTGTTTTTT. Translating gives CASSPPGRSRAEKLFF.

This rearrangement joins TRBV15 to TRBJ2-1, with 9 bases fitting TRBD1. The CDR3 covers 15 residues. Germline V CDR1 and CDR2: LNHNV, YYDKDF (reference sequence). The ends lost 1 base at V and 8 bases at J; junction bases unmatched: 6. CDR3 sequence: CATSRAGTGSDEQFF. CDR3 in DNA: TGTGCCACCAGCAGAGCCGGGACAGGGTCCGATGAGCAGTTCTTC.

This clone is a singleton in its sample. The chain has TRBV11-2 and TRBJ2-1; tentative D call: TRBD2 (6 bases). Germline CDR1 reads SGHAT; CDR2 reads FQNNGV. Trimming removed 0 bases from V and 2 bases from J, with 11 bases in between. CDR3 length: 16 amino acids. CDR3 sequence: CASSLDTLAAYNEQFF. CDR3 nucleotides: TGTGCCAGCAGCTTAGATACACTAGCTGCCTACAATGAGCAGTTCTTC. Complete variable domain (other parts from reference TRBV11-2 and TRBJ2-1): EAGVAQSPRYKIIEKRQSVAFWCNPISGHATLYWYQQILGQGPKLLIQFQNNGVVDDSQLPKDRFSAERLKGVDSTLKIQPAKLEDSAVYLCASSLDTLAAYNEQFFGPGTRLTVL.

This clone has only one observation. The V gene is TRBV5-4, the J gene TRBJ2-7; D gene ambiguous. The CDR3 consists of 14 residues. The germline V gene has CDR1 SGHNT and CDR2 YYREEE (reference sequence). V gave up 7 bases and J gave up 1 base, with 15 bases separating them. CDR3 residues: CASSLELQSYEQYF. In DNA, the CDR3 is TGTGCCAGCTCCCTTGAGTTACAGTCCTACGAGCAGTACTTC.

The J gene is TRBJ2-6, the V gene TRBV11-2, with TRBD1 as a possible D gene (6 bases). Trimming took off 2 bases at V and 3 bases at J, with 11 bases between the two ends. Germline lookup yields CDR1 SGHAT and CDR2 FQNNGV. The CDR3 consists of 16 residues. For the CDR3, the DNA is TGTGCCAGCAGCTTAAGCAACAGGGATGGGGCCAACGTCCTGACTTTC. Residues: CASSLSNRDGANVLTF.

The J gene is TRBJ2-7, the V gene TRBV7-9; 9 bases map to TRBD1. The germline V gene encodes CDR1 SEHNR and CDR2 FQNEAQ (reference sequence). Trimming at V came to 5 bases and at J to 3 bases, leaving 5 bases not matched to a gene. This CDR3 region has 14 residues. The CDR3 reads CASSVGTGIYEQYF. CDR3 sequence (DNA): TGTGCCAGCAGCGTCGGGACAGGGATCTACGAGCAGTACTTC.